This T cell receptor (beta chain) was documented in a study of T cells in Graves' hyperthyroidism and ophthalmopathy. Notes on the study in general: Clonotypes that were expanded in thyroid above 0.001 mostly appeared in blood too.

Hyperthyroidism had been newly diagnosed in patients aged 18 to 65, and its duration was under 2 months. Every diagnosis used clinical symptoms, serum thyroxine and TRAb, thyroid ultrasound and orbital computed tomography. Cells are PBMCs isolated from about 10 ml of fresh blood. Amplification targeted TCR beta CDR3 regions from RNA transcripts. The TCR CDR3 first-round RT-PCR relied on the HTBI primer set. TCRdb recomputed calls from the multiplex PCR reads with MiXCR, one row per CDR3 protein. The table shows 550,000 to 800,000 distinct CDR3 sequences, with over 15% occurring only once. With 1 base removed from V and 1 base from J, the gap between germline ends came to 17 bases. CDR1 SEHNR and CDR2 FQNEAQ come from the germline V gene (reference sequence). The CDR3 has 17 amino acids. A few counts support this clonotype. Its cognate antigen is unknown.

V is TRBV7-9 and J is TRBJ2-7; D assignment may be TRBD1 or TRBD2 (5 bases each). The receptor's source is a man between 18 and 35 years old with Graves' hyperthyroidism. Sequences were obtained from blood. The CDR3: CASSLGVGTAISYEQYF. The CDR3 bases are TGTGCCAGCAGCTTAGGTGTGGGGACCGCAATTTCCTACGAGCAGTACTTC.